These T cell receptor beta chains were read from a single sample in a study of blood T cell repertoires in COVID-19. Sequenced by immunoSEQ multiplex PCR; TCRdb stores in-frame clones only, minus some. Of 100,000 to 150,000 clones listed, around four fifths are singletons. Sequencing used peripheral blood. The receptors were gathered from a man aged 60 to 75 with acute or convalescent COVID-19. CDR3s include the opening cysteine and the closing phenylalanine or tryptophan. The D gene is left open where the match is weak. Size is omitted from some rows. Given values are once, few, many or a class for expanded clones.

>TRBJ2-7|TRBV30|NA|TRBD2
CAWSMGLAGVGEQYF
TGTGCCTGGAGTATGGGACTAGCGGGAGTTGGGGAGCAGTACTTC
>TRBJ1-2|TRBV19|NA|TRBD1
CASSPRGTGRSHLYGYTF
TGTGCCAGTAGTCCTAGAGGGACAGGGCGATCACATCTATATGGCTACACCTTC
>TRBJ1-2|TRBV5-1|NA|TRBD1
CASSWGTGPDYGYTF
TGCGCCAGCAGCTGGGGGACAGGCCCAGACTATGGCTACACCTTC
>TRBJ1-4|TRBV30|NA|TRBD1
CAWSDTGAGREKLFF
TGTGCCTGGAGCGACACAGGGGCGGGCCGTGAAAAACTGTTTTTT
>TRBJ2-4|TRBV19|NA|NA
CASSRTFLAKNIQYF
TGTGCCAGTAGTCGAACATTTCTAGCCAAAAACATTCAGTACTTC
>TRBJ2-1|TRBV10-1|NA|TRBD2
CASSGLAGDRNEQFF
TGCGCCAGCAGTGGACTAGCGGGAGATCGAAATGAGCAGTTCTTC
>TRBJ1-3|TRBV7-6|once|NA
CASSLGTSSGNTIYF
TGTGCCAGCAGCTTAGGCACTAGCTCTGGAAACACCATATATTTT
>TRBJ2-3|TRBV21-1|NA|NA
CASSVTGGSGTQYF
TGTGCCAGCTCGGTGACAGGGGGGTCGGGCACGCAGTATTTT
>TRBJ1-5|TRBV19|NA|NA
CASSPFPDQPQHF
TGTGCCAGTAGTCCCTTCCCCGATCAGCCCCAGCATTTT
>TRBJ2-5|TRBV5-8|NA|NA
CASREQWGEETQYF
TGTGCCAGCCGCGAGCAGTGGGGGGAAGAGACCCAGTACTTC
>TRBJ2-3|TRBV27|NA|NA
CASSRTESTDTQYF
TGTGCCAGCAGCCGGACAGAGAGCACAGATACGCAGTATTTT
>TRBJ2-1|TRBV7-8|NA|TRBD2
CASSFGLAGLYNEQFF
TGTGCCAGCAGCTTCGGACTAGCGGGTCTATACAATGAGCAGTTCTTC
>TRBJ1-5|TRBV6-2/TRBV6-3|NA|NA
CASSYYTFDQPQHF
TGTGCCAGCAGTTACTATACTTTCGATCAGCCCCAGCATTTT
>TRBJ2-7|TRBV6-5|NA|TRBD1
CASSYGPLTGYNEQYF
TGTGCCAGCAGTTACGGGCCGCTGACAGGGTACAACGAGCAGTACTTC
>TRBJ2-7|TRBV30|NA|TRBD1
CAWSETGFSYEQYF
TGTGCCTGGAGTGAGACAGGGTTCAGCTACGAGCAGTACTTC
>TRBJ1-6|TRBV7-9|once|NA
CASSLDRNSPLHF
TGTGCCAGCAGCTTAGATCGGAATTCACCCCTCCACTTT